This T cell receptor (beta chain) was identified during a study of blood T cell repertoires in COVID-19. CDR3 length equals 15 residues. V trimming: 4 bases; J trimming: 5 bases; junction bases outside the gene matches: 7. Per germline, CDR1 SGHRS and CDR2 YFSETQ. Measured with immunoSEQ multiplex PCR; TCRdb has only the in-frame clones, and not every one. In the table there are approximately 67,000 clones, 65% to 90% of which are singletons. J is TRBJ2-5 and V is TRBV5-1, with 11 bases matching TRBD1. The sample comprised peripheral blood. This sequence was found in a man between 60 and 75 years old with acute or convalescent COVID-19. CDR3 bases: TGCGCCAGCAGCCAAGGGACAGGGGGAATTGAGACCCAGTACTTC. Protein: CASSQGTGGIETQYF.